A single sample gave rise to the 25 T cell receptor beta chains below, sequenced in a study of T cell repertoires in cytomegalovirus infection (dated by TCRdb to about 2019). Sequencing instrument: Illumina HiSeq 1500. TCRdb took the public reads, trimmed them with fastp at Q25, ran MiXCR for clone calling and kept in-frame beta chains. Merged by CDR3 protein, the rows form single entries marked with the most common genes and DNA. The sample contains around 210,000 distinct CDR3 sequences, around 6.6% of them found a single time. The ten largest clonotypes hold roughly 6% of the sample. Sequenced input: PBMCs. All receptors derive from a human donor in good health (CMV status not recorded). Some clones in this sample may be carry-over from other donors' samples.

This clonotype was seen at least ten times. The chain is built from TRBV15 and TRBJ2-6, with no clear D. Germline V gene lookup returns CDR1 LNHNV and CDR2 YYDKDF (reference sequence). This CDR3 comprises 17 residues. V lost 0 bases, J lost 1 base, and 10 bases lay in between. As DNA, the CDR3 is TGTGCCACCAGCAGAGATCTCATCGCGTCTGGGGCCAACGTCCTGACTTTC. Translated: CATSRDLIASGANVLTF.

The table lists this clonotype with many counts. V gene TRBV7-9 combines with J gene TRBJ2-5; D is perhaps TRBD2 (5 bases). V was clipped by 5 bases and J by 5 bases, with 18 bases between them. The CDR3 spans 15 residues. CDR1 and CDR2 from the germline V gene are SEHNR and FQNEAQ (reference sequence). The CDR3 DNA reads TGTGCCAGCAGCCGACCCAGTCCTACGGGGGAGACCCAGTACTTC. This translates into CASSRPSPTGETQYF.

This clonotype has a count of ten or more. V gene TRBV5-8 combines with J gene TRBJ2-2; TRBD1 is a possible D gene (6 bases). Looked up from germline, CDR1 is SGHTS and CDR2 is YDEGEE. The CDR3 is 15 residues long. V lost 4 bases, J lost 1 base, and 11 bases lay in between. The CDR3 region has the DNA TGTGCCAGCAGCAGAGGGACACGGAACACCGGGGAGCTGTTTTTT. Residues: CASSRGTRNTGELFF.

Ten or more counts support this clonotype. The CDR3 sequence is CSVGTPSSANYGYTF. In DNA, the CDR3 is TGCAGCGTTGGGACACCGTCGTCAGCTAACTATGGCTACACCTTC. The rearrangement uses TRBV29-1 and TRBJ1-2, with D possibly being TRBD1 (5 bases). The germline V and J ends were trimmed by 4 bases and 0 bases, with 15 bases remaining between them. Germline CDR1 SQVTM, CDR2 ANQGSEA. The CDR3 has 15 residues.

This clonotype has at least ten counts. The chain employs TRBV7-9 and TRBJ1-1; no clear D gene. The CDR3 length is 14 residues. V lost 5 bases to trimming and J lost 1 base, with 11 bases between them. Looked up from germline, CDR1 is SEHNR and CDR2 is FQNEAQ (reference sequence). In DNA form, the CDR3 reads TGTGCCAGCAGCCTTGTAGACACGAACACTGAAGCTTTCTTT. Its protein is CASSLVDTNTEAFF.

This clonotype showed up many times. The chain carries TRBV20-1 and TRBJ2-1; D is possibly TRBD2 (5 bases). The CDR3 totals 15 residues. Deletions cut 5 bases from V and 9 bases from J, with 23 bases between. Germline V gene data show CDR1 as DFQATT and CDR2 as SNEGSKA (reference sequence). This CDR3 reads CSAGGGMAGLPEQFF. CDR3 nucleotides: TGCAGTGCTGGAGGAGGTATGGCAGGTCTCCCTGAGCAGTTCTTC.

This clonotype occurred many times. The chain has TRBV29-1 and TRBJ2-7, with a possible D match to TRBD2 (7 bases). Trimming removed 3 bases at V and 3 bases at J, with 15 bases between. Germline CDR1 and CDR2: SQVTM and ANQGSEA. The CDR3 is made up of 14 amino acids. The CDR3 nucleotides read TGCAGCGTTGAGGAGGGGGGGGGGGACTACGAGCAGTACTTC. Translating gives CSVEEGGGDYEQYF.

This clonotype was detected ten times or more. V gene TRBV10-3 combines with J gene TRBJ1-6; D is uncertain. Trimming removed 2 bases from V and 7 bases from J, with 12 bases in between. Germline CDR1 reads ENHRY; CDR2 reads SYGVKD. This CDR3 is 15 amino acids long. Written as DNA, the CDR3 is TGTGCCATCAGTGAGGAGAGGCCGAGGAATTCACCCCTCCACTTT. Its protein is CAISEERPRNSPLHF.

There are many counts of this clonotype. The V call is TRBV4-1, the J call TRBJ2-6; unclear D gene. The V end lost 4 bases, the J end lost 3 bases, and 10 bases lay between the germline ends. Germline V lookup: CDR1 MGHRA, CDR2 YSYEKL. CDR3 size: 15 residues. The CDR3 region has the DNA TGCGCCAGCAGCCCACCTGGGTTTGGGGCCAACGTCCTGACTTTC. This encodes CASSPPGFGANVLTF.

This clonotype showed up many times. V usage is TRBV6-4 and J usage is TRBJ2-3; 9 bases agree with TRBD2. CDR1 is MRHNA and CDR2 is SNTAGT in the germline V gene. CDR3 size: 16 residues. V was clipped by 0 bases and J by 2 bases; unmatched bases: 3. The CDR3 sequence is CASSDSSSGDTDTQYF. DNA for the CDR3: TGTGCCAGCAGTGACTCGTCTAGCGGGGACACAGATACGCAGTATTTT.

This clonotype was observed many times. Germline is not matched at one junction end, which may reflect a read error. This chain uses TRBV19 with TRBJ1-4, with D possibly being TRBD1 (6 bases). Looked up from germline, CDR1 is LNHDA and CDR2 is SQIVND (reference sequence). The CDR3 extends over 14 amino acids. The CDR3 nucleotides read TGTGCCAGCTCGCCCAGGGGAACTTATGAAAAACTGTTTTTT. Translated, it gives CASSPRGTYEKLFF.

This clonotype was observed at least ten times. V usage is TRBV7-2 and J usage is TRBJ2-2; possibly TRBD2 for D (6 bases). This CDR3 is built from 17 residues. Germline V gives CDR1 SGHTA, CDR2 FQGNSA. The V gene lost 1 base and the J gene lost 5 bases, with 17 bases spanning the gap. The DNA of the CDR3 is TGTGCCAGCAGCTTAGTTGTAGCGGCAGGGAAAACCGGGGAGCTGTTTTTT. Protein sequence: CASSLVVAAGKTGELFF.

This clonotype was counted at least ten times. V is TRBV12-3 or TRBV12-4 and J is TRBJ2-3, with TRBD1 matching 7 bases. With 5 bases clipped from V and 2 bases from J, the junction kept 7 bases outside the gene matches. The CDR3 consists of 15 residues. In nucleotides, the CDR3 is TGTGCCAGCAGTCCCGGACAGGTCGCCACAGATACGCAGTATTTT. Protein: CASSPGQVATDTQYF.

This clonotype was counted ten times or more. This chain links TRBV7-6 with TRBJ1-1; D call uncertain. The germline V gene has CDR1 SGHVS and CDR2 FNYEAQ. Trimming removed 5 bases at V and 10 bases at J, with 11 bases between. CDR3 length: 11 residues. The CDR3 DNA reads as TGTGCCAGCAGCACGGGGTTGGGAGCTTTCTTT. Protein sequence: CASSTGLGAFF.

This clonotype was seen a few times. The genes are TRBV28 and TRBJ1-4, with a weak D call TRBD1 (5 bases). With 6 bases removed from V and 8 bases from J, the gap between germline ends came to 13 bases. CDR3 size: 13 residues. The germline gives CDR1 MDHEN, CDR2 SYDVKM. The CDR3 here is CASSRGVEEKLFF. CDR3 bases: TGTGCCAGCAGCCGGGGGGTAGAGGAAAAACTGTTTTTT.

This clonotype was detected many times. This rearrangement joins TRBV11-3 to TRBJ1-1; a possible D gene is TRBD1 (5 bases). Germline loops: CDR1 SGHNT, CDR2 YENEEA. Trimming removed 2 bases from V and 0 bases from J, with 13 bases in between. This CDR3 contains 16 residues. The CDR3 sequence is CASSLKVGRMNTEAFF. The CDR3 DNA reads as TGTGCCAGCAGCTTAAAAGTGGGGCGGATGAACACTGAAGCTTTCTTT.

The CDR3: CSLRSVRDTTQETQYF. The CDR3, as DNA: TGCAGCCTTCGATCTGTACGGGACACGACTCAAGAGACCCAGTACTTC. V is TRBV20-1 and J is TRBJ2-5; TRBD1 might be the D (6 bases). The CDR3 consists of 16 residues. CDR1 and CDR2 (germline): DFQATT, SNEGSKA (reference sequence).

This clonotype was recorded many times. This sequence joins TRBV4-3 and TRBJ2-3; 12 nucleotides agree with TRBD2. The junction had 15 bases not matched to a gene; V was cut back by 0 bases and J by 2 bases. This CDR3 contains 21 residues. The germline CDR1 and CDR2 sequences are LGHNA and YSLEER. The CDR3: CASSQDPADSRLAGATDTQYF. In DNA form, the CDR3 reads TGCGCCAGCAGCCAAGACCCCGCAGACTCCCGACTAGCGGGGGCCACAGATACGCAGTATTTT.

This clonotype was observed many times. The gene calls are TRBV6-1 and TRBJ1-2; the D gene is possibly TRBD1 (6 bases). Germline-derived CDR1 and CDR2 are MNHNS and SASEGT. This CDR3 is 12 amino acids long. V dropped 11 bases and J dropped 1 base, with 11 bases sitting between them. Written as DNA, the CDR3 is TGTGCCGGACGACAGGATAACTATGGCTACACCTTC. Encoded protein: CAGRQDNYGYTF.

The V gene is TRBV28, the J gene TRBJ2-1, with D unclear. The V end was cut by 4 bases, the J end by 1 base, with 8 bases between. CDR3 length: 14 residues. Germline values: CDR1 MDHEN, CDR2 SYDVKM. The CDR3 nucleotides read TGTGCCAGCAGTTATACCAGATCCTACAATGAGCAGTTCTTC. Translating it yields CASSYTRSYNEQFF.

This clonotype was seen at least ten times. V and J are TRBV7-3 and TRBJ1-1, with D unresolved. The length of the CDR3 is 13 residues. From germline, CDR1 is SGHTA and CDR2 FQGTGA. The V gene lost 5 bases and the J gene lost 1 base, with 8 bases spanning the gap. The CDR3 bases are TGTGCCAGCAGCCTGTTTGAGAACACTGAAGCTTTCTTT. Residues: CASSLFENTEAFF.

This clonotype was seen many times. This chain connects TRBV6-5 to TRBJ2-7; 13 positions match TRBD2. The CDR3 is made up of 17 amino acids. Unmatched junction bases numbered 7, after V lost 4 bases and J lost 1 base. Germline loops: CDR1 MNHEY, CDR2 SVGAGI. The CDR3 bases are TGTGCCAGCAGTTCCCGAACTAGCGGGGGGGGTTCCTACGAGCAGTACTTC. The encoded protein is CASSSRTSGGGSYEQYF.

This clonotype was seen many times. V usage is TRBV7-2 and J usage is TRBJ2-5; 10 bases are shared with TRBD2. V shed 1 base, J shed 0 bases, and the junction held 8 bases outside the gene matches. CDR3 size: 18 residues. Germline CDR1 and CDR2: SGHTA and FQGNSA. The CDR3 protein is CASSLVASGGSYQETQYF. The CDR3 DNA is TGTGCCAGCAGCTTAGTGGCTAGCGGGGGCTCGTACCAAGAGACCCAGTACTTC.

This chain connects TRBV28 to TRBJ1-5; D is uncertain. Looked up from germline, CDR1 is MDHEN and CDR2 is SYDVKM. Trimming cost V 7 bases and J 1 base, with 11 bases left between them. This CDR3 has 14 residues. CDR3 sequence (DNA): TGTGCCAGCAAACAAGGAGGGAGCAATCAGCCCCAGCATTTT. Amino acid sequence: CASKQGGSNQPQHF. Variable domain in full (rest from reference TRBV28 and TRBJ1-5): DVKVTQSSRYLVKRTGEKVFLECVQDMDHENMFWYRQDPGLGLRLIYFSYDVKMKEKGDIPEGYSVSREKKERFSLILESASTNQTSMYLCASKQGGSNQPQHFGDGTRLSIL.

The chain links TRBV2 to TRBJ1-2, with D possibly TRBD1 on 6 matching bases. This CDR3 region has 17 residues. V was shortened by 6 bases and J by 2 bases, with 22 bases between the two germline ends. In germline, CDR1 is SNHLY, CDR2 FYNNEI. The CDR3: CASRAPLGGGYNYGYTF. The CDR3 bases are TGTGCCAGCAGGGCACCGTTGGGGGGCGGCTACAACTATGGCTACACCTTC.